These 3 T cell receptor beta chains were all obtained from the same sample, sequenced in a study of T cell responses to AZD1222 COVID-19 vaccine. Using immunoSEQ multiplex PCR, the repertoire was profiled, and TCRdb retains in-frame clones only, with some absent. The data contain approximately 130,000 clones, around 89% of them seen just once; the ten biggest clones take up 11%. The sample here was peripheral blood, taken on day 0 of MenACWY control vaccination. The receptors were sampled from an adult in good health.

The rearrangement joins TRBV10-3 to TRBJ1-1; maybe TRBD1 (5 bases). The CDR3 runs to 16 residues. CDR1 is ENHRY and CDR2 is SYGVKD in the germline V gene. V gave up 3 bases and J gave up 6 bases, with 20 bases separating them. For the CDR3, the DNA is TGTGCCATCAGTGATCCAGACAGTGATGCGGGAGCTGAAGCTTTCTTT. This codes for CAISDPDSDAGAEAFF.

This chain links TRBV6-2 or TRBV6-3 with TRBJ2-1; no clear D. Germline V gene data show CDR1 as MNHEY and CDR2 as SVGEGT. There are 16 residues in the CDR3. The ends were cut back, 4 bases at V and 4 bases at J, with 17 bases in the middle. Here the CDR3 reads CASSFTAQRLYNEQFF. The DNA of the CDR3 is TGTGCCAGCAGTTTCACGGCTCAACGGCTTTACAATGAGCAGTTCTTC.

The genes are TRBV2 and TRBJ1-1; the match to TRBD1 covers 7 bases. Germline V lookup: CDR1 SNHLY, CDR2 FYNNEI. With 6 bases clipped from V and 1 base from J, the junction kept 5 bases outside the gene matches. The CDR3 runs to 14 residues. This CDR3 is CASRNRQGNTEAFF. CDR3 sequence (DNA): TGTGCCAGCAGAAACAGACAGGGGAACACTGAAGCTTTCTTT.